Reported below is one T cell receptor beta chain. What it binds is unknown. Sequenced by immunoSEQ multiplex PCR; TCRdb stores in-frame clones only, minus some. The sample has 35,000 to 50,000 clones; around 80% are singletons. This sample was included in a study of vaccination effects on CD4 cells after COVID-19. Antigen-specific CD4+ T cells were expanded with viral peptide pools in the ViraFEST assay before sequencing. Upon completion of about eleven days in culture, CD4+ T cells were isolated. People in the vaccine group had not been infected with SARS-CoV-2 before, and their nucleocapsid antibodies were negative. The CDR3 runs 14 residues. J was trimmed by 4 bases and V by 5 bases; bases with no gene match: 7. Germline lookup yields CDR1 SEHNR and CDR2 FQNEAQ (reference sequence).

The gene calls are TRBV7-9 and TRBJ2-5; 7 bases match TRBD1. The sequencing used CD4+ T cells from PBMCs cultured with SARS-CoV-2 spike peptides, collected before COVID-19 vaccination. The origin of this receptor is a human donor who received a COVID-19 vaccine. CDR3 in amino acids: CASSARGQIETQYF. CDR3 sequence (DNA): TGTGCCAGCAGCGCACGGGGACAGATAGAGACCCAGTACTTC.